Below are 20 T cell receptor beta chains sequenced from a single sample in a study of cytomegalovirus exposure and HLA in healthy donors. Use of 60 Vbeta and 13 Jbeta primers characterized the PCR. Libraries were prepared by immunoSEQ multiplex PCR; TCRdb keeps only in-frame clonotypes and omits some of them. The sample has more than 150,000 clones, approximately 78% seen once; the top ten hold about 1.5%. Sequences were obtained from PBMCs. All receptors derive from a male donor in good health and CMV-seronegative.

V and J are TRBV21-1 and TRBJ2-2; the D call in the table, TRBD1, was not verified against the DNA. TRBV21-1 is assigned pseudogene status. The CDR3 is 16 amino acids. CDR3 DNA: TGTGCCATCCCCCCCGGGGGCAGGGGGCGATTCGGGGAGCTGTTTTTT. The encoded protein is CAIPPGGRGRFGELFF.

V gene TRBV5-8 combines with J gene TRBJ1-1; the match to TRBD1 covers 11 bases. The CDR3 runs to 15 residues. J gave up 5 bases and V 4 bases, and 7 bases lay outside the gene matches. Germline V gene data show CDR1 as SGHTS and CDR2 as YDEGEE. The CDR3: CASSLTGTGGTEAFF. The CDR3 nucleotides read TGTGCCAGCAGCCTGACCGGGACAGGGGGAACTGAAGCTTTCTTT.

V usage is TRBV30 and J usage is TRBJ2-7; D might be TRBD1 (5 bases). CDR1 and CDR2 from the germline V gene are GTSNPN and SVGIG (reference sequence). Trimming took off 0 bases at V and 0 bases at J, with 6 bases between the two ends. This CDR3 comprises 13 residues. As DNA, the CDR3 is TGTGCCTGGAGTGTACAGGCCTCCTACGAGCAGTACTTC. Its translation: CAWSVQASYEQYF.

The count of this clone is one. This chain uses TRBV5-1 with TRBJ2-7; D gene ambiguous. This CDR3 comprises 12 residues. With 4 bases removed from V and 5 bases from J, the gap between germline ends came to 10 bases. Germline V lookup: CDR1 SGHRS, CDR2 YFSETQ. The CDR3 loop reads CASSVGSHEQYF. The CDR3 nucleotides are TGCGCCAGCAGCGTTGGTAGCCACGAGCAGTACTTC.

This clone was counted only a few times. V and J are TRBV19 and TRBJ2-7; TRBD2 aligns across 10 bases. V gave up 3 bases and J gave up 6 bases; unmatched junction bases: 5. Germline lookup yields CDR1 LNHDA and CDR2 SQIVND (reference sequence). CDR3 length equals 14 residues. CDR3 in DNA: TGTGCCAGTAGTATCTCGGAGCGGGGGGGCGAGCAGTACTTC. Protein sequence: CASSISERGGEQYF. Full variable domain (rest looked up from reference TRBV19 and TRBJ2-7): DGGITQSPKYLFRKEGQNVTLSCEQNLNHDAMYWYRQDPGQGLRLIYYSQIVNDFQKGDIAEGYSVSREKKESFPLTVTSAQKNPTAFYLCASSISERGGEQYFGPGTRLTVT.

This sequence joins TRBV4-3 and TRBJ2-4; D may be TRBD2 (5 bases). Germline V lookup: CDR1 LGHNA, CDR2 YSLEER. The CDR3 is 15 amino acids. Trimming removed 4 bases from V and 10 bases from J, with 20 bases in between. CDR3 sequence (DNA): TGCGCCAGCAGCCGGACTTCGGTGAAGGACCCAATTCAGTACTTC. Amino acids: CASSRTSVKDPIQYF.

The chain recombines TRBV5-4 with TRBJ1-2, with a possible D match to TRBD1 (6 bases). The CDR3 loop spans 14 amino acids. Deletions cut 4 bases from V and 4 bases from J, with 14 bases between. Looked up from germline, CDR1 is SGHNT and CDR2 is YYREEE (reference sequence). CDR3 sequence reads: CASSQTGSVYGYTF. The CDR3 coding sequence is TGTGCCAGCAGCCAAACAGGGTCGGTCTATGGCTACACCTTC.

This rearrangement joins TRBV19 to TRBJ2-1; a weak D match, TRBD2 (7 bases). CDR3 length equals 16 residues. Germline V gives CDR1 LNHDA, CDR2 SQIVND (reference sequence). Trimming removed 6 bases from V and 6 bases from J, with 21 bases in between. The CDR3 coding sequence is TGTGCCAGTAGCCTACAGTCGACAGGCGGGGGCAATGAGCAGTTCTTC. As protein: CASSLQSTGGGNEQFF.

This chain joins TRBV5-1 and TRBJ2-1, with TRBD2 matching over 11 bases. Germline CDR1 is SGHRS and CDR2 is YFSETQ. V was pared by 4 bases and J by 8 bases, with 5 bases of the junction left unmatched. This CDR3 has 14 residues. Here the CDR3 DNA reads TGCGCCAGCAGCCAGGGACTAGCGGTTGATGAGCAGTTCTTC. Its protein product is CASSQGLAVDEQFF.

This chain connects TRBV9 to TRBJ1-1, with D possibly matching TRBD1 (5 bases). V lost 4 bases, J lost 1 base, and 14 bases lay in between. The germline V gene encodes CDR1 SGDLS and CDR2 YYNGEE. This CDR3 is built from 15 residues. Here the CDR3 reads CASSFGTGPNTEAFF. The CDR3 bases are TGTGCCAGCAGCTTTGGTACAGGACCGAACACTGAAGCTTTCTTT.

V is TRBV15 and J is TRBJ2-7; TRBD2 aligns across 7 bases. Germline assignment: CDR1 LNHNV and CDR2 YYDKDF (reference sequence). This CDR3 is 17 amino acids long. V lost 4 bases and J lost 3; bases outside the gene matches: 15. Here the CDR3 DNA reads TGTGCCACCAGCAACTCCCCTCCCGGGGCGGGAGTCTACGAGCAGTACTTC. This encodes CATSNSPPGAGVYEQYF. The variable domain in full, completed from reference TRBV15 and TRBJ2-7, reads DAMVIQNPRYQVTQFGKPVTLSCSQTLNHNVMYWYQQKSSQAPKLLFHYYDKDFNNEADTPDNFQSRRPNTSFCFLDIRSPGLGDTAMYLCATSNSPPGAGVYEQYFGPGTRLTVT.

This chain joins TRBV19 and TRBJ1-3; TRBD1 agrees at 7 bases. The CDR3 loop spans 17 amino acids. The germline gives CDR1 LNHDA, CDR2 SQIVND (reference sequence). The junction had 14 bases not matched to a gene; V was cut back by 9 bases and J by 0 bases. The CDR3 DNA reads TGTGCCAGCACCCCCAGGACAGGTGTAGGCTCTGGAAACACCATATATTTT. Encoded protein: CASTPRTGVGSGNTIYF.

The chain links TRBV11-3 to TRBJ2-5; D is undetermined. V was shortened by 1 base and J by 1 base, with 7 bases between the two germline ends. Per the germline V gene, CDR1 is SGHNT and CDR2 is YENEEA. This CDR3 contains 14 residues. This CDR3 is CASSLASGQETQYF. CDR3 DNA sequence: TGTGCCAGCAGCTTAGCGTCGGGCCAAGAGACCCAGTACTTC.

This chain connects TRBV11-2 to TRBJ2-1; D ambiguous. V lost 1 base, J lost 0 bases, and 10 bases lay in between. The germline CDR1 and CDR2 sequences are SGHAT and FQNNGV. This CDR3 contains 16 residues. CDR3 nucleotide sequence: TGTGCCAGCAGCTTAGTAGACTCCAGCTCCTACAATGAGCAGTTCTTC. Translated, it gives CASSLVDSSSYNEQFF.

The rearrangement uses TRBV27 and TRBJ1-1; the D gene is possibly TRBD1 (6 bases). V was pared by 3 bases and J by 6 bases, with 11 bases between. Germline V CDR1 and CDR2: MNHEY, SMNVEV (reference sequence). This CDR3 has 13 amino acids. The CDR3, as DNA: TGTGCCAGCAGTTTTATTGGGGGCTCTGAAGCTTTCTTT. Residues: CASSFIGGSEAFF.

This clone was found a few times. This chain uses TRBV13 with TRBJ2-7, with 8 nucleotides matching TRBD2. Germline V gene sequence: CDR1 PRHDT, CDR2 FYEKMQ (reference sequence). V was pared by 5 bases and J by 6 bases, with 12 bases of the junction left unmatched. The CDR3 totals 15 residues. The CDR3 bases are TGTGCCAGCAGCCCGAGCGGGAGAAACCGCCGCGAGCAGTACTTC. Translated: CASSPSGRNRREQYF. Combining the CDR3 with reference TRBV13 and TRBJ2-7 gives the whole variable domain AAGVIQSPRHLIKEKRETATLKCYPIPRHDTVYWYQQGPGQDPQFLISFYEKMQSDKGSIPDRFSAQQFSDYHSELNMSSLELGDSALYFCASSPSGRNRREQYFGPGTRLTVT.

The chain links TRBV7-8 to TRBJ1-2, with TRBD1 as a possible D gene (6 bases). CDR3 length: 14 amino acids. Germline V CDR1 and CDR2: SGHVS, FQNEAQ. Trimming took 6 bases from V and 8 from J, leaving 19 bases between them. In DNA form, the CDR3 reads TGTGCCAGCAGTTGGGGCCGGGACACTCGCGGCTACACCTTC. This translates into CASSWGRDTRGYTF.

This rearrangement joins TRBV29-1 to TRBJ2-7; 7 nucleotides agree with TRBD1. V was clipped by 5 bases and J by 3 bases; unmatched bases: 4. Germline CDR1 SQVTM, CDR2 ANQGSEA. This CDR3 is 12 amino acids long. CDR3 in DNA: TGCAGCGTTCAACCAGGGGGCTACGAGCAGTACTTC. This sequence encodes CSVQPGGYEQYF.

Notes on this clone: The sample contains more than one DNA sequence encoding this CDR3. This chain uses TRBV14 with TRBJ2-1; a possible D gene is TRBD2 (5 bases). The germline gives CDR1 SGHDN, CDR2 FVKESK. The CDR3 covers 12 residues. V lost 4 bases to trimming and J lost 4 bases, with 5 bases between them. This CDR3 reads CASSPGYNEQFF. The CDR3 bases are TGTGCCAGCAGCCCGGGATACAATGAGCAGTTCTTC.

The CDR3 nucleotides are TGTGCCAGCAGCTTAGGGGGGACTAGCGTTGAGCAGTACTTC. It codes for CASSLGGTSVEQYF. The V and J genes are TRBV7-2 and TRBJ2-7; TRBD2 matches 10 bases. The ends lost 1 base at V and 7 bases at J; junction bases unmatched: 4. The CDR3 sequence is 14 residues long. In germline, CDR1 is SGHTA, CDR2 FQGNSA.